These T cell receptor beta chains were read from a single sample in a study of technical replicates of blood from several donors. Assay used: immunoSEQ multiplex PCR; TCRdb lists only in-frame clones, some missing. The sample records about 89,000 clones, 85% to 95% being singletons. The sample consisted of T cells isolated from PBMCs. The receptors derive from a human donor in good health. Both conserved end residues are part of each CDR3. Each record gives: V gene, J gene, CDR3 protein.

>TRBV5-1|TRBJ2-7
CASSPGTVLYEQYF
>TRBV11-3|TRBJ2-3
CASSLTGLAGVNTDTQYF
>TRBV5-1|TRBJ1-1
CASSLVGTGAGMNTEAFF
>TRBV10-3|TRBJ2-1
CAIRDLSGGAGNEQFF
>TRBV19|TRBJ1-1
CASSIGGGRHIGEAFF
>TRBV10-2|TRBJ2-1
CASSESPGEQFF
>TRBV9|TRBJ2-3
CASSVGPLAGGLGDTQYF
>TRBV7-3|TRBJ2-1
CASSGDSEEQFF
>TRBV4-1|TRBJ1-2
CASSQPRQGQDGYTF
>TRBV6-4|TRBJ1-5
CASSEGGPFGQPQHF
>TRBV7-9|TRBJ2-5
CASSLGGRETQYF
>TRBV7-9|TRBJ1-2
CASRRTPRKGGYTF
>TRBV4-1|TRBJ1-1
CASSQGLLVKVNTEAFF
>TRBV11-3|TRBJ2-5
CASSPVAGQTWETQYF
>TRBV28|TRBJ1-4
CASSLRDRGFEKLFF
>TRBV7-2|TRBJ1-3
CASSLVSGVGNTIYF
>TRBV5-6|TRBJ2-1
CASSYDRGVNEQFF
>TRBV2|TRBJ2-3
CATFPAGGSTDTQYF
>TRBV12-5|TRBJ1-5
CASGPPGKCQPQHF
>TRBV18|TRBJ1-5
CASSPDRDRWPQHF
>TRBV7-6|TRBJ2-5
CASSSGQGLETQYF
>TRBV5-1|TRBJ2-2
CASSLSGGAYTGELFF
>TRBV30|TRBJ2-5
CAWRGDRQETQYF
>TRBV21-1|TRBJ2-5
CASSKGTEQETQYF
>TRBV5-1|TRBJ2-6
CASRPGGANVLTF
>TRBV7-2|TRBJ1-4
CASSLGPGTLEKLFF
>TRBV27|TRBJ2-4
CASSRLAKNIQYF
>TRBV6-5|TRBJ2-1
CASSPGIAGLNEQFF
>TRBV5-1|TRBJ2-1
CASSLFFLSPSGIKTYNEQFF
>TRBV10-1|TRBJ2-3
CASSEFLGLGSDTQYF
>TRBV11-2|TRBJ1-6
CASSLAKGGSSGSPLHF
>TRBV27|TRBJ1-5
CASTSGHLNQPQHF
>TRBV21-1|TRBJ2-1
CASSPLGVDNEQFF
>TRBV10-2|TRBJ1-5
CASSADRLNQPQHF
>TRBV6-1|TRBJ2-7
CASREGQGPYEQYF
>TRBV6-5|TRBJ1-1
CASRNTVNTEAFF
>TRBV5-1|TRBJ2-3
CASSLSPTDTQYF
>TRBV7-9|TRBJ1-4
CASSSGGTNEKLFF
>TRBV5-1|TRBJ2-1
CASSLGTTNGYEQFF